A selection of T cell receptor beta chains follows, all from one sample in a study of cytomegalovirus exposure and HLA in healthy donors. Assay used: immunoSEQ multiplex PCR; TCRdb lists only in-frame clones, some missing. The data hold over 110,000 clones, with approximately 80% observed a single time. The sequencing sample was made of PBMCs. The receptor source for this set is a woman aged 40 to 55 in good health and CMV-seropositive. Each CDR3 is given with its conserved first and last residue. D genes are given only for firm matches. Clone sizes are given selectively: once, few, many, or a class where the clone is expanded.

DNA	CDR3	D	size	V	J
TGTGCCAGCGGCACAGGGGTTACGGAGACCCAGTACTTC	CASGTGVTETQYF	TRBD1	.	TRBV11-3	TRBJ2-5
TGTGCCAGCAGCGCCCCATCCTCCGAGCAGTACTTC	CASSAPSSEQYF	.	once	TRBV6-6	TRBJ2-7
TGCGCCAGCAGCCAAGAGGGTAGCGTTCAGTACTTC	CASSQEGSVQYF	.	few	TRBV4-1	TRBJ2-4
TGCGCCAGCAGTGAGTCGAACGCAGGGGAAGAGACCCAGTACTTC	CASSESNAGEETQYF	.	.	TRBV10-1	TRBJ2-5
TGTGCCATCAGTGAGTCCAGCTCTGGGGCCAACGTCCTGACTTTC	CAISESSSGANVLTF	.	.	TRBV10-3	TRBJ2-6
TGTGCCTGGAGTGTACGGGGGGGGCTTGGCTACACCTTC	CAWSVRGGLGYTF	.	once	TRBV30	TRBJ1-2
TGCGCCAGCAGCCAAGAAACTAGCGGGAGGAGGTCCTACGAGCAGTACTTC	CASSQETSGRRSYEQYF	TRBD2	.	TRBV4-1	TRBJ2-7
TGTGCCAGCAGCTCACCCACTTTTGGACTAGCGGGAGCAGACTACGAGCAGTACTTC	CASSSPTFGLAGADYEQYF	TRBD2	.	TRBV11-2	TRBJ2-7
TGCAGCGTTGGGGGGGGAGGGCTTCCCTTATCGACCGGGGAGCTGTTTTTT	CSVGGGGLPLSTGELFF	TRBD2	.	TRBV29-1	TRBJ2-2
TGTGCCAGCAGTTCGACAGGCGGAAGTAGTCAGCCCCAGCATTTT	CASSSTGGSSQPQHF	.	.	TRBV2	TRBJ1-5
TGCAGCGCCTTACTCCAGGGAGGGTCCTACGAGCAGTACTTC	CSALLQGGSYEQYF	TRBD2	once	TRBV29-1	TRBJ2-7
TGTGCCAGCGGGGGGACGGCTAACACTGAAGCTTTCTTT	CASGGTANTEAFF	.	.	TRBV7-2	TRBJ1-1
TGCGCCAGCAGTCCTGTCGGTCTAGCGGCCGGGAGGGAGCAGTACTTC	CASSPVGLAAGREQYF	TRBD2	.	TRBV5-1	TRBJ2-7
TGTGCCAGCAGCTTACAGTCCTGGGACAGGGAGTTCGAGCAGTACTTC	CASSLQSWDREFEQYF	TRBD1	few	TRBV11-2	TRBJ2-7
TGCAGCGTTGTTTCTAGCGGCTACCAAACTTACAATGAGCAGTTCTTC	CSVVSSGYQTYNEQFF	TRBD2	.	TRBV29-1	TRBJ2-1
TGTGCCAGCACCCAGACAGGGGATAGGAACGAGCAGTACTTC	CASTQTGDRNEQYF	TRBD1	once	TRBV11-3	TRBJ2-7
TGTGCCAGCAGGGAGGGCAGGAGGGCCGCTGAAAAACTGTTTTTT	CASREGRRAAEKLFF	.	.	TRBV7-8	TRBJ1-4
TGCGCCAGCAGCCCGGTTAAGCCCACAGATACGCAGTATTTT	CASSPVKPTDTQYF	.	.	TRBV5-1	TRBJ2-3
TGCGCCAGCAGCATCAACGGGGTGAACACTGAAGCTTTCTTT	CASSINGVNTEAFF	.	.	TRBV5-1	TRBJ1-1
TGTGCCAGCTCACCAGCCGGCGGGGCAACTAATGAAAAACTGTTTTTT	CASSPAGGATNEKLFF	.	.	TRBV18	TRBJ1-4
TGTGCCAGCAGCTTAGGGATTGGACAGGGCTCAGAGACCCAGTACTTC	CASSLGIGQGSETQYF	TRBD1	.	TRBV7-2	TRBJ2-5
TGCGCCAGCAGTGAGTCGCTAGCGTCTTCCACAGATACGCAGTATTTT	CASSESLASSTDTQYF	.	.	TRBV10-1	TRBJ2-3
TGTGCCAGCAGCCCCCACACAGGGGGCGAGGCCGGGGAGCTGTTTTTT	CASSPHTGGEAGELFF	TRBD1	few	TRBV7-9	TRBJ2-2
TGTGCCAGCAGGCGAAGCGGCACATACAATGAGCAGTTCTTC	CASRRSGTYNEQFF	.	.	TRBV28	TRBJ2-1
TGTGCCAGCTCACCATTACAGGCGGCAGATACGCAGTATTTT	CASSPLQAADTQYF	.	.	TRBV18	TRBJ2-3
TGCGCCAGCAGCTTCGGGATGGGCGGGAGGGCAGATACGCAGTATTTT	CASSFGMGGRADTQYF	TRBD2	.	TRBV5-1	TRBJ2-3
TGTGCCATCAGTGATCGGGGCTCCTACGAGCAGTACTTC	CAISDRGSYEQYF	.	.	TRBV10-3	TRBJ2-7
TGTGCCAGCAGTTACTCGGGGGGAGGGCCAGGGGAGCAGTACTTC	CASSYSGGGPGEQYF	TRBD2	.	TRBV6-5	TRBJ2-7
TGCGCCAGCAGCTTGGTTCTCGGCACAGATACGCAGTATTTT	CASSLVLGTDTQYF	.	.	TRBV5-1	TRBJ2-3
TGCAGCGTGCTAGAGAACACTGAAGCTTTCTTT	CSVLENTEAFF	.	.	TRBV29-1	TRBJ1-1
TGTGCCAGCAGCTTGGGTTTTGGGCGGGGGAAAAACATTCAGTACTTC	CASSLGFGRGKNIQYF	TRBD2	.	TRBV7-9	TRBJ2-4
TGTGCCAGCAGTACCAGTAGGGGTGGACAGCCCCAGCATTTT	CASSTSRGGQPQHF	.	.	TRBV7-8	TRBJ1-5
TGTGCCAGCTCACTACAGGGGTTTGGCCAGCCCCAGCATTTT	CASSLQGFGQPQHF	TRBD1	.	TRBV18	TRBJ1-5
TGCGCCAGCAGTGTCGGGAATCCCTACGAGCAGTACTTC	CASSVGNPYEQYF	.	.	TRBV5-1	TRBJ2-7
TGTGCCAGCAGCTTAGGGGGACTAGCGGGAGTCGAGCAGTACTTC	CASSLGGLAGVEQYF	TRBD2	.	TRBV7-9	TRBJ2-7
TGCGCCAGCAGCTTGGCCGGACAGCGGGAGGAGACCCAGTACTTC	CASSLAGQREETQYF	TRBD2	.	TRBV5-1	TRBJ2-5